Listed here is a single T cell receptor (beta chain). Authors' analysis steps: Nucleated cell counts were estimated from reference gene primer amplification. TCRdb's copy holds only in-frame clones and misses some; the assay was immunoSEQ multiplex PCR. V and J calls and clone size are copied from that table; D and trimming were computed from the DNA. The table has about 150,000 clones, about 90% seen once. This record belongs to a study of blood T cell repertoires in COVID-19. About the research overall: COVID-19 samples from acute and convalescent phases originated in the United States, Italy and Spain. In each case, the material was cDNA or gDNA derived from T cells, B-cell-depleted T cells, or PBMCs.

The V gene end was trimmed by 5 bases and the J gene end by 9 bases; junction bases not matched to a gene: 4. The CDR3 runs to 12 residues. The clonotype comes from a man at least 80 years old with acute or convalescent COVID-19. The specimen sequenced was peripheral blood. The chain couples TRBV12-3 or TRBV12-4 to TRBJ1-1; the match to TRBD1 covers 9 bases. This chain's CDR3 is CASSTGQGKAFF. In DNA, the CDR3 is TGTGCCAGCAGTACCGGACAGGGGAAAGCTTTCTTT.